The clone carrying this TCR beta chain was detected once. This specimen comes from a study of shared clonotypes between healthy human individuals. A deep-level run was used for the assay. Some clones are missing from TCRdb's copy, which holds only in-frame ones; the method was immunoSEQ multiplex PCR. The repertoire includes 2 million to 2.5 million clones, 90% to 95% of them detected once, and 0.35% to 0.5% sits in the top ten. Subsets obtained from CD4+ cells comprised CD45RA+ naive and CD45RA-negative memory cells. There are 16 residues in the CDR3. The germline V gene has CDR1 SEHNR and CDR2 FQNEAQ (reference sequence). J gave up 4 bases and V 5 bases, and 9 bases lay outside the gene matches.

The sequence derives from a man between 18 and 29 years old in good health. Some clones in this sample may be carry-over from other donors' samples. The sample consisted of naive CD4+ T cells from PBMCs. This sample's subset: CD45RA+ positively selected. The chain recombines TRBV7-9 with TRBJ1-3; 9 nucleotides match TRBD1. Written as DNA, the CDR3 is TGTGCCAGCAGCGGCCACGGGACAGGGCGGGGAAACACCATATATTTT. Its translation is CASSGHGTGRGNTIYF.